This T cell receptor (beta chain) derives from a study of T cells in women clearing cervical HPV infection. Study overall: Control women cleared a single incident HPV16 infection within 12 months.

Study observations and caveats: CIN3+ cases had significantly higher TCR richness than controls; evenness did not differ.

Genomic DNA, averaging roughly 1,200 ng per sample, yielded TCR beta CDR3 via immunoSEQ. The repertoire was sequenced with immunoSEQ multiplex PCR; TCRdb's copy has only in-frame clones and lacks some. In all, the sample yields tens of thousands of clones. Concerning this clone itself: As yet, its antigen is unknown. The CDR3 end falls 3 residues outside the read, so it is completed with the germline J gene.

V lost 8 bases and J lost 5; bases outside the gene matches: 5. The germline V gene encodes CDR1 GTSNPN and CDR2 SVGIG (reference sequence). The CDR3 contains 12 residues. Source material: blood buffy coat. The chain links TRBV30 to TRBJ2-5; 10 bases match TRBD1. This sequence originates from a woman aged 18 to 75 with a cervical HPV16 infection that either progressed to CIN3+ or cleared (not recorded which). This CDR3 is CAGDRGRETQYF. The part of the CDR3 DNA that was read is TGTGCCGGGGACAGGGGACGGGAGACC.